This TCR beta chain originates from a study of blood T cell repertoires in COVID-19. Study as a whole: Samples of COVID-19 (acute and convalescent) were obtained from the United States, Italy and Spain. Sample material is recorded as cDNA or gDNA derived from T cells, B-cell-depleted T cells, or PBMCs.

Per the original data handling: Amplified reference gene primers provided the basis for estimating nucleated cell counts. Measured with immunoSEQ multiplex PCR; TCRdb has only the in-frame clones, and not every one. V and J calls and clone size are those listed in that table; D and trimming were worked out from the DNA. The sample holds approximately 77,000 clones, about 87% seen once. Germline CDR1 and CDR2: LNHDA and SQIVND (reference sequence). Trimming took 1 base from V and 6 from J; bases not matched to a gene: 7. This CDR3 spans 15 amino acids. Sequenced sample: peripheral blood. The sequence came from a man aged 45 to 65 with active COVID-19. The chain employs TRBV19 and TRBJ2-7; TRBD2 matches at 9 bases. The CDR3, as DNA: TGTGCCAGTAGTATAGGCGGGGGGGCCCGGAGCGAGCAGTACTTC. Its protein product is CASSIGGGARSEQYF.